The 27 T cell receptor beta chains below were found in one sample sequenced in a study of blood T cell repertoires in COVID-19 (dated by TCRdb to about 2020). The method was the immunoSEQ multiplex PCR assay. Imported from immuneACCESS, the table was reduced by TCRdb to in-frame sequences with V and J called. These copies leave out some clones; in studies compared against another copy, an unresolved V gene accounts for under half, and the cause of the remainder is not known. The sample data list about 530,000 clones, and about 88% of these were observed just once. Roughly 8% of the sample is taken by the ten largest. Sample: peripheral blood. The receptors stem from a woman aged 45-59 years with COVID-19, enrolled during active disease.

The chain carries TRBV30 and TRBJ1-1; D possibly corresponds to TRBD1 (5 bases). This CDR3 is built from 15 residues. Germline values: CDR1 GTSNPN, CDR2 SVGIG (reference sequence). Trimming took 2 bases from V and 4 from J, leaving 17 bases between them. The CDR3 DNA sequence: TGTGCCTGGAGTCGTATGGGGGGACCGAGCACTGAAGCTTTCTTT. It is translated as CAWSRMGGPSTEAFF.

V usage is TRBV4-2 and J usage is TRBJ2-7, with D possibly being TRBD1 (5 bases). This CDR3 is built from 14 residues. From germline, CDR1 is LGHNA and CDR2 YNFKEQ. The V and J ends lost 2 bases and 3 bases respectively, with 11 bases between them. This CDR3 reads CASSQRQGGYEQYF. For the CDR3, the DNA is TGTGCCAGCAGCCAACGGCAGGGCGGCTACGAGCAGTACTTC.

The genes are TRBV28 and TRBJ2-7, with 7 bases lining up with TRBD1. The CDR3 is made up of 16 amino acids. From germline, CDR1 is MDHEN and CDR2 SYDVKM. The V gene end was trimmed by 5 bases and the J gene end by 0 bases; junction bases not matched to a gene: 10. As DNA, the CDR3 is TGTGCCAGCAGTCCCCCAGACAGGGCTGCCTCCTACGAGCAGTACTTC. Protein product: CASSPPDRAASYEQYF.

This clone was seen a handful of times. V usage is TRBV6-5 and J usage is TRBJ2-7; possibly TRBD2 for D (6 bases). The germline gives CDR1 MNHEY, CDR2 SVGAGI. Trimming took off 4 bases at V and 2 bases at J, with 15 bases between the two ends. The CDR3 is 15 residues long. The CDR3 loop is CASSSPGSLAYEQYF. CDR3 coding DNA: TGTGCCAGCAGTTCTCCCGGGAGTTTGGCCTACGAGCAGTACTTC.

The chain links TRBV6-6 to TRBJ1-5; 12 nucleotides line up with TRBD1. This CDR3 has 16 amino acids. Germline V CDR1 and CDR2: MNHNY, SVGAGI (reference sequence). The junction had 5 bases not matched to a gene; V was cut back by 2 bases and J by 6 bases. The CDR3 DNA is TGTGCCAGCAGTTACGCCGGGACAGGGGGCGGTCAGCCCCAGCATTTT. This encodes CASSYAGTGGGQPQHF.

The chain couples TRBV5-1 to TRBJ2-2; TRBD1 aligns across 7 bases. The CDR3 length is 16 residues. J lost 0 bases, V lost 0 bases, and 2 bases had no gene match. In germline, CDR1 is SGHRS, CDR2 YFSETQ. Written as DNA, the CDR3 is TGCGCCAGCAGCTTGGTCACAGGGGCGAACACCGGGGAGCTGTTTTTT. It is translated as CASSLVTGANTGELFF.

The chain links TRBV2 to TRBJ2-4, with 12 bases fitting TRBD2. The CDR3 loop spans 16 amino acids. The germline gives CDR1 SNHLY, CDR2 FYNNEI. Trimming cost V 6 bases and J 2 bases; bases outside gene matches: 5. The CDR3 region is CASRTSGGVTKNIQYF. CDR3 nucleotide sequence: TGTGCCAGCAGGACTAGCGGGGGCGTAACCAAAAACATTCAGTACTTC.

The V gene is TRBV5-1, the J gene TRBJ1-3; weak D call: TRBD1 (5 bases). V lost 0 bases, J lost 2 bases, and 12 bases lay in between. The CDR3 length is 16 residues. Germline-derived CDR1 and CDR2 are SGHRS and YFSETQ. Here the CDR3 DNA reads TGCGCCAGCAGCTTGGGAGGCAGCAGGGCTGGAAACACCATATATTTT. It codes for CASSLGGSRAGNTIYF. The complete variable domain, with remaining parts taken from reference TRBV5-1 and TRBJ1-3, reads KAGVTQTPRYLIKTRGQQVTLSCSPISGHRSVSWYQQTPGQGLQFLFEYFSETQRNKGNFPGRFSGRQFSNSRSEMNVSTLELGDSALYLCASSLGGSRAGNTIYFGEGSWLTVV.

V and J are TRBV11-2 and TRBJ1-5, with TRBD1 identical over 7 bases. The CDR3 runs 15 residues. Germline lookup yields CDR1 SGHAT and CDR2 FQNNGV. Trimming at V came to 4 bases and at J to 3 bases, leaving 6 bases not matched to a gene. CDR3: CASSSRQGTNQPQHF. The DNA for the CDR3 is TGTGCCAGCAGCTCGAGACAGGGCACCAATCAGCCCCAGCATTTT.

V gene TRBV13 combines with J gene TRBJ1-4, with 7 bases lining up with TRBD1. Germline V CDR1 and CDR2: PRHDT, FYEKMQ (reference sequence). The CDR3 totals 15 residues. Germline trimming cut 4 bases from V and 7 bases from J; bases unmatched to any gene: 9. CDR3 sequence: CASSSRQGTGEKLFF. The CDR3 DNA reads TGTGCCAGCAGCTCACGACAGGGAACGGGTGAAAAACTGTTTTTT.

The CDR3 spells CASSLQTFQETQYF. CDR3 DNA sequence: TGTGCCAGCAGCCTGCAGACTTTTCAAGAGACCCAGTACTTC. This chain uses TRBV5-6 with TRBJ2-5; no firm D call. The V and J ends lost 4 bases and 2 bases respectively, with 12 bases between them. CDR3 length: 14 amino acids. Looked up from germline, CDR1 is SGHDT and CDR2 is YYEEEE.

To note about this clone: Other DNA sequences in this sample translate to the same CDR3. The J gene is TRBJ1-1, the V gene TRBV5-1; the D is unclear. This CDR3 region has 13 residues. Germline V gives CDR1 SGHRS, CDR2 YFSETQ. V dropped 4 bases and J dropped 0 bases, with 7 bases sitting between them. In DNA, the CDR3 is TGCGCCAGCAGCCCGGGATTGAACACTGAAGCTTTCTTT. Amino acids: CASSPGLNTEAFF.

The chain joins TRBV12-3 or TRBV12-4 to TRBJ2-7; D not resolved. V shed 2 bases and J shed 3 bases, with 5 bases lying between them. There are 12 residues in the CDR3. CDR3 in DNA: TGTGCCAGCAGTTTAAACAACTACGAGCAGTACTTC. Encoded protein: CASSLNNYEQYF.

The CDR3 sequence is CATSRAAGTATDTQYF. CDR3 nucleotides: TGTGCCACCAGCAGAGCTGCGGGGACAGCCACAGATACGCAGTATTTT. The chain links TRBV15 to TRBJ2-3; possible D gene TRBD1, 7 bases. Per the germline V gene, CDR1 is LNHNV and CDR2 is YYDKDF (reference sequence). The length of the CDR3 is 16 residues. V lost 1 base, J lost 2 bases, and 13 bases lay in between.

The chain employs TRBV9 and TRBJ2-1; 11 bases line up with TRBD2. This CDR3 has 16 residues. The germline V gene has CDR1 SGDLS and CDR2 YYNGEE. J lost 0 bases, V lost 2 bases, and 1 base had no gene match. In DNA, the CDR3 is TGTGCCAGCAGCGTCACTAGCGGGGGCTCCTACAATGAGCAGTTCTTC. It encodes CASSVTSGGSYNEQFF.

CDR3 bases: TGCAGCGTTGAAGATTTAGGCCAGACAGCAGCTAACTATGGCTACACCTTC. It specifies CSVEDLGQTAANYGYTF. The chain carries TRBV29-1 and TRBJ1-2; perhaps TRBD1 as D (5 bases). V dropped 0 bases and J dropped 0 bases, with 17 bases sitting between them. In germline, CDR1 is SQVTM, CDR2 ANQGSEA. The CDR3 length is 17 residues.

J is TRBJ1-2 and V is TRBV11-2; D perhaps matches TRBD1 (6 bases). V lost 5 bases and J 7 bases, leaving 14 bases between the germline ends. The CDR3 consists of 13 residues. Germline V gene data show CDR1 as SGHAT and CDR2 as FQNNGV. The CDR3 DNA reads TGTGCCAGCAGCCCAGGACAGCACGCTGGCTACACCTTC. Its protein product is CASSPGQHAGYTF.

The CDR3 sequence is CASTSQQVIGNTIYF. The CDR3 DNA reads as TGTGCCAGCACCAGTCAGCAGGTGATCGGAAACACCATATATTTT. V usage is TRBV6-5 and J usage is TRBJ1-3; the D is unclear. With 7 bases removed from V and 4 bases from J, the gap between germline ends came to 17 bases. This CDR3 contains 15 residues. CDR1 and CDR2 (germline): MNHEY, SVGAGI.

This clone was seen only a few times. CDR3 residues: CASSPYGDRGTEAFF. As DNA, the CDR3 is TGTGCCAGCAGTCCCTACGGGGACAGGGGCACTGAAGCTTTCTTT. V usage is TRBV25-1 and J usage is TRBJ1-1; 10 bases are shared with TRBD1. Germline V gene sequence: CDR1 MGHDK, CDR2 SYGVNS. Germline trimming cut 5 bases from V and 4 bases from J; bases unmatched to any gene: 7. This CDR3 region has 15 residues. Filled out from reference TRBV25-1 and TRBJ1-1, the complete variable domain reads EADIYQTPRYLVIGTGKKITLECSQTMGHDKMYWYQQDPGMELHLIHYSYGVNSTEKGDLSSESTVSRIRTEHFPLTLESARPSHTSQYLCASSPYGDRGTEAFFGQGTRLTVV.

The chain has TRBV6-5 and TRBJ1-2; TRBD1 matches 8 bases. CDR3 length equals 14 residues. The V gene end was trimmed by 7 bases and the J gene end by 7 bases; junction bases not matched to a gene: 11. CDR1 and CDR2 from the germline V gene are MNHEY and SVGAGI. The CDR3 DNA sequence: TGTGCCAGCATCTTAGTAACAGGGGGAGTTGGCTACACCTTC. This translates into CASILVTGGVGYTF.

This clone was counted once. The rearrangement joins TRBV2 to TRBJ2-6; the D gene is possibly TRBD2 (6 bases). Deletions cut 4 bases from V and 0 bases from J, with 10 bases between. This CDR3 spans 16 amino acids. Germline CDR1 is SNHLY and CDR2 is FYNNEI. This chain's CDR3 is CASSGMGGSGANVLTF. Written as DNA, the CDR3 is TGTGCCAGCAGTGGGATGGGGGGCTCTGGGGCCAACGTCCTGACTTTC.

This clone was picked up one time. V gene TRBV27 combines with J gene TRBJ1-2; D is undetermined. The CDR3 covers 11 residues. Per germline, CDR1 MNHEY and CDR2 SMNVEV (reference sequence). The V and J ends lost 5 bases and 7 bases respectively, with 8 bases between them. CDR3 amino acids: CASSPRGGYTF. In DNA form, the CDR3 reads TGTGCCAGCAGTCCCCGGGGTGGCTACACCTTC.

The CDR3 DNA follows: TGTGCCAGCAGCTTGGGTTCAGGGAGGGTTGACACCATATATTTT. As protein: CASSLGSGRVDTIYF. The chain recombines TRBV5-5 with TRBJ1-3; D possibly corresponds to TRBD1 (5 bases). V shed 0 bases and J shed 8 bases, with 15 bases lying between them. CDR1 and CDR2 from the germline V gene are SGHKS and YYEKEE (reference sequence). The CDR3 extends over 15 amino acids.

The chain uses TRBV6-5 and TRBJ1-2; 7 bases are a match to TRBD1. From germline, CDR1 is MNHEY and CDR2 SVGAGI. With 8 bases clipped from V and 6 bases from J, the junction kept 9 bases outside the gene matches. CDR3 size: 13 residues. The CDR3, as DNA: TGTGCCAGCCGTCCGGGAGGGGGCCATGGCTACACCTTC. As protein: CASRPGGGHGYTF.

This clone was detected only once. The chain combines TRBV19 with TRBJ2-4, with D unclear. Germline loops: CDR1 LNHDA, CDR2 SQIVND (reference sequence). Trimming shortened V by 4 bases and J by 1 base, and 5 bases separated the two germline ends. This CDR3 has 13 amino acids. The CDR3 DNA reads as TGTGCCAGTAGTAGTCGGGCCAAAAACATTCAGTACTTC. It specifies CASSSRAKNIQYF.

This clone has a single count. CDR3 in DNA: TGTGCCTGGAGTTTGGACAGGGTGATGCACGAGCAGTACTTC. This gives the protein CAWSLDRVMHEQYF. This rearrangement joins TRBV30 to TRBJ2-7; 8 bases agree with TRBD1. Germline CDR1 is GTSNPN and CDR2 is SVGIG (reference sequence). The V and J ends lost 2 bases and 5 bases, in that order; junction bases with no gene match: 8. CDR3 size: 14 residues.

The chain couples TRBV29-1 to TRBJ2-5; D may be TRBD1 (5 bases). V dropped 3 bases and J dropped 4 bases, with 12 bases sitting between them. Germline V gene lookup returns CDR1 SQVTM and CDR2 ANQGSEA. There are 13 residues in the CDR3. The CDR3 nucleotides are TGCAGCGTTGAGGTCAGGGTAGGAGAGACCCAGTACTTC. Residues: CSVEVRVGETQYF.